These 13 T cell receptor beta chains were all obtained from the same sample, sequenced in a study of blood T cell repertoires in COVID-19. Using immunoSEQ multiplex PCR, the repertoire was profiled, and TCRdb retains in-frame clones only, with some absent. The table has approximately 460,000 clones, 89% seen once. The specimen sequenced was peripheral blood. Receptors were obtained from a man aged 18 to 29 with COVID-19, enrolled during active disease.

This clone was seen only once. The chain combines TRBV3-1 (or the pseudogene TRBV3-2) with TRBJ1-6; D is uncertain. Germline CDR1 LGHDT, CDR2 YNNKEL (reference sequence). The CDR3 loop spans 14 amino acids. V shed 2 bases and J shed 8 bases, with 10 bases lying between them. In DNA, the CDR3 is TGTGCCAGCAGCCAACTTTCGTATGATTCACCCCTCCACTTT. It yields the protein CASSQLSYDSPLHF.

The DNA for the CDR3 is TGTGCCAGCAGTGAGATGCGTTATGGCTACACCTTC. The encoded protein is CASSEMRYGYTF. This chain links TRBV6-1 with TRBJ1-2; no clear D. There are 12 residues in the CDR3. The V and J ends lost 3 bases and 5 bases respectively, with 7 bases between them. Germline loops: CDR1 MNHNS, CDR2 SASEGT.

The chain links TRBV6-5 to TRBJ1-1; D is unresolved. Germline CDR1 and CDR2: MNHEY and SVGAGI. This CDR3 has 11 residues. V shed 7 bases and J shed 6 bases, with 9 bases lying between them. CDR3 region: CASTGWSEAFF. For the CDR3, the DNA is TGTGCCAGCACAGGTTGGTCTGAAGCTTTCTTT.

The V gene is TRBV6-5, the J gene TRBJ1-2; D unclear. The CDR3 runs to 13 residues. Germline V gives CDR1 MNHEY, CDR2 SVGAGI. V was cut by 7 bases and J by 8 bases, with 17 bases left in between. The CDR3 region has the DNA TGTGCCAGCACCGCCAGGACGGGAGAGGGCTACACCTTC. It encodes CASTARTGEGYTF.

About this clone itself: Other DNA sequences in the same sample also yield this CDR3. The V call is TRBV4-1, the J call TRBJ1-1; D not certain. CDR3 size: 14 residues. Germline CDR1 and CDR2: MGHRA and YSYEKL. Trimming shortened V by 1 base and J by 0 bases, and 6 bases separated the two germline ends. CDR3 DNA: TGCGCCAGCAGCCAAGCCCCAGTGAACACTGAAGCTTTCTTT. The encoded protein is CASSQAPVNTEAFF.

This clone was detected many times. CDR3 sequence reads: CAISASGQGGHYGYTF. DNA of the CDR3: TGTGCCATCAGTGCCTCGGGACAGGGAGGCCACTATGGCTACACCTTC. The chain uses TRBV10-3 and TRBJ1-2, with 9 bases aligning to TRBD1. V gave up 4 bases and J gave up 3 bases; unmatched junction bases: 9. Germline CDR1 ENHRY, CDR2 SYGVKD. CDR3 size: 16 residues.

In DNA form, the CDR3 reads TGTGCCAGCAGCGCCTTAGGGGGCGCTTCGGACATTCAGTACTTC. It codes for CASSALGGASDIQYF. The rearrangement joins TRBV13 to TRBJ2-4, with TRBD1 identical over 7 bases. Germline V gene lookup returns CDR1 PRHDT and CDR2 FYEKMQ (reference sequence). The CDR3 runs to 15 residues. The V segment lost 5 bases and the J segment 8 bases; nucleotides outside the gene matches: 12.

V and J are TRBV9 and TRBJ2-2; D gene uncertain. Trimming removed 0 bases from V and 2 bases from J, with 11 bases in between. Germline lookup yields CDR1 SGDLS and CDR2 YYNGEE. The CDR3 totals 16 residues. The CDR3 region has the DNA TGTGCCAGCAGCGTAGACAGTAGAGTTAACACCGGGGAGCTGTTTTTT. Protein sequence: CASSVDSRVNTGELFF.

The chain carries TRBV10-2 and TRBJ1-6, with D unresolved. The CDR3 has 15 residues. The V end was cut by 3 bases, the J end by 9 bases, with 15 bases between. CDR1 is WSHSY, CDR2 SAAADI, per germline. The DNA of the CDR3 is TGCGCCAGCAGTGAAGGTCCGACCCTAGGTTCACCCCTCCACTTT. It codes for CASSEGPTLGSPLHF.

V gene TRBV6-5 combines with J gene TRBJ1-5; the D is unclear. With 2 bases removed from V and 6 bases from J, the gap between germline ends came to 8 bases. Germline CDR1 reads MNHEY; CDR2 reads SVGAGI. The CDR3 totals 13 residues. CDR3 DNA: TGTGCCAGCAGTTACAGGGAGGGTCAGCCCCAGCATTTT. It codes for CASSYREGQPQHF.

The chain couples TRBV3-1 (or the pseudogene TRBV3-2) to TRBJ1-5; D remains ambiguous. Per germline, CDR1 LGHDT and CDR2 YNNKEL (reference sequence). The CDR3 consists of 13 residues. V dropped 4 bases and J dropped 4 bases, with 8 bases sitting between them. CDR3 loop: CASSPGGNQPQHF. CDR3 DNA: TGTGCCAGCAGCCCAGGAGGGAATCAGCCCCAGCATTTT.

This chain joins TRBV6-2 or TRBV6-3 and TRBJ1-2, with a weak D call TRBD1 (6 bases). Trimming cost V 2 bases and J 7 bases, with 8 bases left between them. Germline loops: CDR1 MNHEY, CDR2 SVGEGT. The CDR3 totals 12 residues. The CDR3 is CASSYNRAGYTF. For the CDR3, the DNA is TGTGCCAGCAGTTACAACAGGGCTGGCTACACCTTC.

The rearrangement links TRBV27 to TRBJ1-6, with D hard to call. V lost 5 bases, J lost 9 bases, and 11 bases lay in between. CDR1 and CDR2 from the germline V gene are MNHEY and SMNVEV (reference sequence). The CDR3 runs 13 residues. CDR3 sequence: CASSRELSSPLHF. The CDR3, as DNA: TGTGCCAGCAGTCGGGAGTTATCTTCACCCCTCCACTTT.